Listed below are T cell receptor beta chains from one sample, sequenced in a study of shared clonotypes between healthy human individuals. The method was immunoSEQ multiplex PCR; TCRdb's version includes in-frame clones alone and lacks a portion of them. Here the sample spans 2 million or so clones, 90% to 95% being singletons. Material for sequencing was naive CD4+ T cells sorted from blood. The origin of the receptors is a man in his late teens or twenties in good health. Each CDR3 is given with its conserved first and last residue. The D gene is left open where the match is weak. Clone size is shown for a subset of rows, as once, few, many or a class of expanded clone.

V	size	J	D	length	CDR3	DNA
TRBV4-1	NA	TRBJ2-2	NA	16	CASSQRVNANTGELFF	TGCGCCAGCAGCCAAAGAGTGAACGCGAACACCGGGGAGCTGTTTTTT
TRBV21-1	NA	TRBJ2-7	NA	13	CASSFPRDSLEYF	TGTGCCAGCAGCTTCCCCCGGGATTCCTTGGAGTACTTC
TRBV28	NA	TRBJ2-7	TRBD1	14	CASRAGQAHYEQYF	TGTGCCAGCCGTGCCGGACAGGCCCACTACGAGCAGTACTTC
TRBV4-1	NA	TRBJ1-3	TRBD1	17	CASSQEAVRGQRNTIYF	TGCGCCAGCAGCCAAGAAGCGGTGAGGGGGCAAAGAAACACCATATATTTT
TRBV4-1	NA	TRBJ1-5	NA	15	CASSQGGVGNQPQHF	TGCGCCAGCAGCCAAGGAGGAGTGGGCAATCAGCCCCAGCATTTT
TRBV19	NA	TRBJ1-6	TRBD1	13	CASSNYRGSPLHF	TGTGCCAGTAGTAATTACAGGGGTTCACCCCTCCACTTT
TRBV6-5	NA	TRBJ1-1	NA	13	CASSPRQIAEAFF	TGTGCCAGCAGTCCCCGCCAAATCGCTGAAGCTTTCTTT
TRBV5-1	NA	TRBJ1-5	NA	14	CASSPGQLDQPQHF	TGCGCCAGCAGCCCAGGACAGTTAGATCAGCCCCAGCATTTT
TRBV2	NA	TRBJ2-1	NA	15	CASDNARSSYNEQFF	TGTGCCAGCGACAACGCTAGAAGCTCCTACAATGAGCAGTTCTTC
TRBV4-1	NA	TRBJ1-2	TRBD1	16	CASSLRGQGTNYGYTF	TGCGCCAGCAGCCTTCGGGGACAGGGGACTAACTATGGCTACACCTTC
TRBV9	NA	TRBJ2-3	TRBD2	15	CASSVVGLVTDTQYF	TGTGCCAGCAGCGTAGTGGGACTAGTCACAGATACGCAGTATTTT
TRBV5-1	once	TRBJ1-6	NA	17	CASSLGSLGSYNSPLHF	TGCGCCAGCAGCTTGGGCTCGCTGGGCTCCTATAATTCACCCCTCCACTTT
TRBV30	NA	TRBJ1-5	TRBD1	13	CAWTRGRGQPQHF	TGTGCCTGGACCAGGGGGAGAGGTCAGCCCCAGCATTTT
TRBV5-6	once	TRBJ1-1	NA	13	CASSGVVQTEAFF	TGTGCCAGCAGCGGGGTAGTTCAGACTGAAGCTTTCTTT
TRBV5-1	NA	TRBJ2-1	NA	16	CASSLADRDYYNEQFF	TGCGCCAGCAGCTTGGCGGACAGGGACTACTACAATGAGCAGTTCTTC
TRBV25-1	NA	TRBJ1-5	NA	15	CASSRVGGRHQPQHF	TGTGCCAGCAGCAGGGTGGGGGGGCGTCATCAGCCCCAGCATTTT
TRBV4-1	NA	TRBJ2-7	NA	14	CASSQVFSSYEQYF	TGCGCCAGCAGCCAAGTTTTTAGCTCCTACGAGCAGTACTTC
TRBV27	NA	TRBJ1-6	NA	17	CASSFEWGDFGNSPLHF	TGTGCCAGCAGTTTTGAATGGGGGGACTTCGGTAATTCACCCCTCCACTTT
TRBV7-2	NA	TRBJ1-2	TRBD1	15	CASSLSGQTNYGYTF	TGTGCCAGCAGCTTATCGGGACAGACCAACTATGGCTACACCTTC
TRBV5-1	NA	TRBJ2-3	NA	14	CASSLDYSTDTQYF	TGCGCCAGCAGCTTGGATTATAGCACAGATACGCAGTATTTT
TRBV4-1	NA	TRBJ1-1	NA	15	CASSQDRVSNTEAFF	TGCGCCAGCAGCCAAGACAGGGTATCGAACACTGAAGCTTTCTTT
TRBV6-5	NA	TRBJ2-7	NA	13	CASSYSAGYEQYF	TGTGCCAGCAGTTACTCGGCAGGCTACGAGCAGTACTTC
TRBV10-3	NA	TRBJ2-3	TRBD1	14	CAIGGTGNTDTQYF	TGTGCCATCGGCGGGACAGGGAACACAGATACGCAGTATTTT
TRBV19	NA	TRBJ1-3	NA	13	CASSRAAGNTIYF	TGTGCCAGTAGTAGGGCGGCTGGAAACACCATATATTTT
TRBV5-4	NA	TRBJ2-7	NA	17	CASTPKAGGGGTYEQYF	TGTGCCAGCACCCCAAAGGCCGGTGGGGGTGGCACCTACGAGCAGTACTTC
TRBV11-2	NA	TRBJ2-5	TRBD2	16	CASSFSVLAGVETQYF	TGTGCCAGCAGTTTCTCTGTACTAGCGGGAGTAGAGACCCAGTACTTC
TRBV7-9	NA	TRBJ1-1	NA	15	CASSLRAVMNTEAFF	TGTGCCAGCAGCTTACGGGCAGTCATGAACACTGAAGCTTTCTTT
TRBV30	NA	TRBJ1-6	NA	18	CAWSRGLSDRSYNSPLHF	TGTGCCTGGAGTCGCGGACTGTCGGATCGCTCCTATAATTCACCCCTCCACTTT
TRBV28	NA	TRBJ2-3	NA	16	CASSFQGYTSTDTQYF	TGTGCCAGCAGTTTTCAGGGTTACACTAGCACAGATACGCAGTATTTT
TRBV30	NA	TRBJ1-2	NA	10	CALEDYGYTF	TGTGCCTTGGAAGACTATGGCTACACCTTC
TRBV4-1	NA	TRBJ2-2	TRBD2	16	CASSQGASGRTGELFF	TGCGCCAGCAGCCAGGGCGCTAGCGGGAGGACGGGGGAGCTGTTTTTT
TRBV14	NA	TRBJ1-4	NA	15	CASSADLATNEKLFF	TGTGCCAGCAGCGCCGACCTTGCAACTAATGAAAAACTGTTTTTT
TRBV9	NA	TRBJ1-3	NA	15	CASSVQDSSGNTIYF	TGTGCCAGCAGCGTACAGGACAGCTCTGGAAACACCATATATTTT
TRBV19	NA	TRBJ1-1	NA	15	CASSSPSRGAGEAFF	TGTGCCAGTAGTTCACCCTCTAGGGGCGCCGGGGAAGCTTTCTTT
TRBV4-1	NA	TRBJ2-1	NA	13	CASSQHDSYEQFF	TGCGCCAGCAGCCAACACGACTCGTATGAGCAGTTCTTC
TRBV7-2	NA	TRBJ2-5	NA	14	CASSLAADQETQYF	TGTGCCAGCAGCTTAGCGGCAGATCAAGAGACCCAGTACTTC
TRBV6-5	NA	TRBJ2-7	NA	15	CASSQRGGTTYEQYF	TGTGCCAGCAGCCAGCGTGGCGGGACAACCTACGAGCAGTACTTC
TRBV5-8	NA	TRBJ1-2	NA	14	CASSLDRLIYGYTF	TGTGCCAGCAGCTTGGATCGACTGATCTATGGCTACACCTTC
TRBV13	NA	TRBJ2-1	NA	15	CASSSTDFNLWEQFF	TGTGCCAGCAGCTCGACCGATTTTAACTTATGGGAGCAGTTCTTC
TRBV11-2	NA	TRBJ1-1	TRBD1	14	CASSRDRAGTEAFF	TGTGCCAGCAGTCGCGACAGGGCCGGGACTGAAGCTTTCTTT
TRBV5-6	NA	TRBJ1-4	TRBD1	14	CASSSGGSSEKLFF	TGTGCCAGCAGCTCAGGGGGCTCGAGTGAAAAACTGTTTTTT
TRBV25-1	NA	TRBJ2-7	NA	13	CASSESGTYEQYF	TGTGCCAGCAGTGAATCGGGGACCTACGAGCAGTACTTC
TRBV27	NA	TRBJ1-2	TRBD1	15	CASSRTGAQNYGYTF	TGTGCCAGCAGTCGGACAGGGGCACAGAACTATGGCTACACCTTC
TRBV15	few	TRBJ2-4	NA	16	CATSRDFGPNKNIQYF	TGTGCCACCAGCAGAGATTTCGGGCCGAATAAAAACATTCAGTACTTC
TRBV28	NA	TRBJ1-4	TRBD1	17	CASSSPPRTGVNEKLFF	TGTGCCAGCAGTTCCCCCCCCCGGACAGGGGTTAATGAAAAACTGTTTTTT
TRBV11-2	NA	TRBJ2-5	TRBD2	15	CASSPPGGGPETQYF	TGTGCCAGCAGCCCCCCAGGCGGGGGGCCGGAGACCCAGTACTTC
TRBV7-9	NA	TRBJ2-1	NA	15	CASSPTTSARNEQFF	TGTGCCAGCAGCCCGACTACTTCGGCGAGGAATGAGCAGTTCTTC
TRBV6-5	NA	TRBJ2-5	NA	13	CASSYSRQETQYF	TGTGCCAGCAGTTACTCCAGACAAGAGACCCAGTACTTC
TRBV6-6	NA	TRBJ1-6	NA	16	CASSYSGSSYNSPLHF	TGTGCCAGCAGTTACTCTGGGAGCTCCTATAATTCACCCCTCCACTTT
TRBV19	NA	TRBJ1-1	NA	15	CASRKGSAGPTEAFF	TGTGCCAGTCGAAAGGGGTCGGCAGGGCCCACTGAAGCTTTCTTT
TRBV10-3	NA	TRBJ2-7	NA	13	CAISESSSYEQYF	TGTGCCATCAGTGAGTCAAGCTCCTACGAGCAGTACTTC
TRBV27	NA	TRBJ2-2	NA	13	CASRGAGAGELFF	TGTGCCAGCAGGGGGGCAGGGGCCGGGGAGCTGTTTTTT
TRBV5-1	NA	TRBJ1-1	TRBD1	15	CASSLVSRGGLEAFF	TGCGCCAGCAGCTTGGTCAGCAGGGGGGGCCTTGAAGCTTTCTTT
TRBV4-1	NA	TRBJ1-1	TRBD1	16	CASSQSAGQQGPEAFF	TGCGCCAGCAGCCAATCTGCGGGACAGCAGGGGCCTGAAGCTTTCTTT
TRBV7-2	NA	TRBJ1-1	TRBD1	14	CASSFGDRGREAFF	TGTGCCAGCAGCTTCGGGGACAGGGGGCGCGAAGCTTTCTTT
TRBV19	NA	TRBJ2-3	NA	13	CASGSTAADTQYF	TGTGCCAGCGGGAGCACCGCAGCAGATACGCAGTATTTT
TRBV10-1	NA	TRBJ2-7	TRBD2	14	CARPPGLTAYEQYF	TGCGCCAGACCTCCGGGACTAACTGCCTACGAGCAGTACTTC
TRBV7-9	NA	TRBJ1-6	NA	15	CASSRRDLDNSPLHF	TGTGCCAGCAGCCGCCGGGACCTCGATAATTCACCCCTCCACTTT
TRBV7-9	NA	TRBJ2-2	NA	14	CASSFGENTGELFF	TGTGCCAGCAGCTTTGGAGAGAACACCGGGGAGCTGTTTTTT
TRBV2	NA	TRBJ2-7	NA	10	CASRGAEQYF	TGTGCCAGCAGAGGGGCGGAGCAGTACTTC